This T cell receptor beta chain was documented in a study of shared clonotypes between healthy human individuals (dated by TCRdb to about 2020). In the study overall: The cohort comprised two women and a few men aged 18 to 49 years. Per donor, three plates each were used for CD4 naive and CD4 memory, two for CD8 naive, and one for CD8 memory. The study deeply sequenced blood TCR repertoires of 5 or 6 healthy adults to estimate repertoire size and the extent of clonotype sharing between individuals. To increase sequencing depth and limit assay-specific biases, different laboratories used diverse techniques to prepare libraries and sequence TCR repertoires. Leukapheresis yielded between about 0.8 and 8.9 billion PBMCs per donor. Beyond this particular receptor, the publication reports: Larger estimated clonotype richness was generally found for naive subsets than for memory subsets. Compared with non-shared clonotypes, clonotypes shared by all four sorted-subset donors had higher generation probabilities. Rarefaction of sorted-subset datasets indicated incomplete sequencing despite the large sequencing depth. Based on pairwise subsampling, the degree of clonotype sharing among donors was expected to be affected by sequencing depth. Sampling was limited to blood, and TCR repertoires in tissue likely differ from TCR repertoires in blood. Across several donors, approximately 5% of naive CD4, 3% to 3.5% of naive CD8, 2.3% of memory CD4, and around 0.4% of memory CD8 clonotypes were shared. The genetic and exposure-history diversity represented was limited by the small number of donors.

In the case of this clone: The clone's antigen remains unknown. No base quality values were provided; no much bigger clone lies one nucleotide off.

Trimming leaves V shorter by 4 bases and J shorter by 0 bases, with the junction holding 3 bases beyond the gene matches. The CDR3 runs 15 residues from the cysteine to the phenylalanine. Just CDR3 DNA is preserved here, 45 bases in frame from base 1. Via the germline V gene (reference sequence), CDR1 is MNHNY and CDR2 SVGAGI. The donors were healthy, HIV-negative adults with no recently reported acute infections or vaccinations. Every donor was a Caucasian adult living in Nashville, Tennessee, USA. CD4+ T cells were enriched by magnetic negative selection, after which naive cells were positively selected on CD45RA and the negative fraction was taken as the memory subset. After blood collection by leukapheresis, PBMCs were isolated using Ficoll-Histopaque density gradient centrifugation and then cryopreserved in the vapor phase of liquid nitrogen. Purity and quantity of every magnetically sorted T cell population were checked by analytical flow cytometry. From each sorted fraction, genomic DNA was isolated and quantified by UV absorbance on a Nanodrop 2000c.

Using the deep immunoSEQ assay, multiplex PCR amplified TCR CDR3 regions from genomic DNA. Extracted genomic DNA from each cell subset was distributed evenly across all wells of several immunoSEQ 96-well plates, and each plate was treated as a replicate. For sorted subsets, each replicate PCR was loaded with about 0.2 ug genomic DNA, equivalent to approximately 33,000 T cell genomes. Purified libraries were quantified with a Qubit 3.0 fluorometer, sized on a Bioanalyzer 2100, and re-quantified with the KAPA Library Quantification kit. A separate single-read 150-cycle Illumina NextSeq 550 flow cell was used to sequence each immunoSEQ 96-well plate. Per the authors' processing: The immunoSEQ output contained only junctional sequences without quality scores, so filtering could not match that applied to full-length reads. To assign V/J genes and CDR3, sequences were annotated using PyIR, a Python wrapper for IgBLAST v1.9, with IMGT germline references. Any read was removed if the V/J assignment was weak (E-value above 1e-6), the CDR3 was missing, or the read contained stop codons, out-of-frame junctions, or ambiguous translated residues. A V3J clonotype was defined by an identical inferred V gene, J gene, and CDR3 amino acid sequence. The percentage overlap between two repertoires was calculated by dividing the number of shared unique clonotypes by the size of the smaller repertoire. RTK rarefaction, the Chao1 estimator, and Recon v2.1 estimates of unobserved clonotypes were used to assess repertoire richness. For all TCRbeta clonotypes obtained by the gDNA method from a handful of donors, generation probabilities were computed with OLGA. Imported from immuneACCESS, the table was reduced by TCRdb to in-frame sequences with V and J called. These copies leave out some clones; in studies compared against another copy, an unresolved V gene accounts for under half, and the cause of the remainder is not known. That table gives V, J and clone size, and the DNA gave D and trimming. The sample records about 2.4 million clones, around nine tenths of which are singletons. Of the sample, under 0.15% is held by the ten largest clones.

This clonotype was sampled from a man younger than 35 in good health. Sequenced: naive CD4+ T cells sorted from blood. The cell subset or site label, as the study defines it: CD45RA+ positively selected. The V and J genes are TRBV6-6 and TRBJ2-3; 8 of the junction bases match TRBD1. Here is the DNA: TGTGCCAGCAGTTTCGACAGGGGAAGCACAGATACGCAGTATTTT. Its coded protein is CASSFDRGSTDTQYF.